The 9 T cell receptor beta chains in this list originate from one sample, sequenced in a study of patients and donors after allogeneic stem cell transplantation. Using its own MiXCR run on the RT-PCR reads, TCRdb lists one record per CDR3 protein. This sample has 160,000 or so distinct CDR3 sequences, with 20% to 25% found just once. Source material: blood, either unsorted or a sorted T cell fraction (not recorded which). All receptors come from a human donor who was either an allogeneic HSCT recipient or a stem cell or donor lymphocyte infusion donor (not recorded which). It is not recorded whose cells these are; they may come from a transplant donor.

This clonotype has only one observation. The gene calls are TRBV4-1 and TRBJ2-7; 7 nucleotides line up with TRBD1. The germline CDR1 and CDR2 sequences are MGHRA and YSYEKL. The CDR3 runs to 13 residues. J was trimmed by 3 bases and V by 3 bases; bases with no gene match: 2. In DNA, the CDR3 is TGCGCCAGCAGCCAGTCAGGGGGCTACGAGCAGTACTTC. Encoded protein: CASSQSGGYEQYF.

This clonotype was found a few times. The rearrangement links TRBV20-1 to TRBJ1-2; perhaps TRBD1 as D (6 bases). V was trimmed by 6 bases and J by 0 bases, leaving 23 bases between them. From germline, CDR1 is DFQATT and CDR2 SNEGSKA (reference sequence). CDR3 size: 17 residues. CDR3 DNA: TGCAGTGCCAACAAACCGACACAGGGCTCTTCTAACTATGGCTACACCTTC. Protein: CSANKPTQGSSNYGYTF.

The chain carries TRBV5-1 and TRBJ2-7, with D perhaps TRBD1 (5 bases). Germline CDR1 reads SGHRS; CDR2 reads YFSETQ. The CDR3 spans 12 residues. V shed 2 bases and J shed 6 bases, with 9 bases lying between them. This CDR3 is CASSFQGSEQYF. CDR3 sequence (DNA): TGCGCCAGCAGCTTTCAGGGATCCGAGCAGTACTTC.

The chain recombines TRBV3-1 with TRBJ1-4; no definite D call. Trimming cost V 1 base and J 8 bases, with 14 bases left between them. This CDR3 comprises 15 residues. Per the germline V gene, CDR1 is LGHDT and CDR2 is YNNKEL (reference sequence). CDR3 DNA: TGTGCCAGCAGCCAAGTTTTGGAGGGCGGGGAAAAACTGTTTTTT. Its protein is CASSQVLEGGEKLFF.

This chain joins TRBV6-6 and TRBJ2-7; the match to TRBD1 covers 8 bases. The CDR3 length is 15 residues. The V and J ends lost 6 bases and 4 bases, in that order; junction bases with no gene match: 11. CDR1 and CDR2 from the germline V gene are MNHNY and SVGAGI (reference sequence). The CDR3 DNA reads TGTGCCAGCAGCCCACCCCGGGACAGGTTGTACGAGCAGTACTTC. This codes for CASSPPRDRLYEQYF.

This clonotype occurred a few times. The CDR3 spells CASTSNWQFTNYGYTF. The CDR3 DNA reads as TGTGCCAGCACCTCTAATTGGCAGTTTACTAACTATGGCTACACCTTC. The J gene is TRBJ1-2, the V gene TRBV6-5; D gene unclear. The CDR3 totals 16 residues. Looked up from germline, CDR1 is MNHEY and CDR2 is SVGAGI. With 7 bases removed from V and 0 bases from J, the gap between germline ends came to 18 bases.

This clonotype was seen only a few times. The rearrangement uses TRBV5-1 and TRBJ2-2, with 8 nucleotides matching TRBD1. V lost 0 bases, J lost 1 base, and 2 bases stayed unmatched. The CDR3 has 16 residues. Germline loops: CDR1 SGHRS, CDR2 YFSETQ. The CDR3 here is CASSLGTGKNTGELFF. In DNA form, the CDR3 reads TGCGCCAGCAGCTTGGGGACAGGGAAGAACACCGGGGAGCTGTTTTTT.

This clonotype was seen at least ten times. V and J are TRBV27 and TRBJ1-1, with TRBD1 identical over 7 bases. The CDR3 is 15 amino acids. J was trimmed by 4 bases and V by 2 bases; bases with no gene match: 7. Looked up from germline, CDR1 is MNHEY and CDR2 is SMNVEV (reference sequence). The CDR3 sequence is CASSLQGGSGTEAFF. CDR3 in DNA: TGTGCCAGCAGTTTACAAGGGGGCTCGGGCACTGAAGCTTTCTTT.

This clonotype has only a few counts. The gene calls are TRBV5-1 and TRBJ2-6; D not resolved. There are 15 residues in the CDR3. V shed 4 bases and J shed 0 bases, with 8 bases lying between them. The germline V gene encodes CDR1 SGHRS and CDR2 YFSETQ. The CDR3 here is CASSVSYSGANVLTF. The CDR3 DNA reads TGCGCCAGCAGCGTGTCCTACTCTGGGGCCAACGTCCTGACTTTC.